The source of this T cell receptor beta chain is a study of T cells in Graves' hyperthyroidism and ophthalmopathy. It was RNA transcripts that yielded the amplified TCR beta CDR3 regions. The TCR CDR3 was amplified in a first-round RT-PCR using the HTBI primer set. TCRdb passed the multiplex PCR reads through MiXCR, listing each CDR3 protein once. The sample includes some 180,000 distinct CDR3 sequences, about a sixth of them seen just once. Trimming took off 5 bases at V and 4 bases at J, with 11 bases between the two ends. The germline V gene has CDR1 SGHVS and CDR2 FQNEAQ. This CDR3 has 13 residues. In its sample, this clonotype was seen many times.

The TCR originated in a woman between 50 and 59 years old with Graves' hyperthyroidism. This chain uses TRBV7-8 with TRBJ1-1; D unresolved. The sequencing sample was made of blood. The CDR3 DNA sequence: TGTGCCAGCAGCCCTAGTCCGGGCACTGAAGCTTTCTTT. This sequence encodes CASSPSPGTEAFF.